These 15 T cell receptor beta chains were all obtained from the same sample, sequenced in a study of cytomegalovirus exposure and HLA in healthy donors. PCR employed 60 Vbeta and 13 Jbeta primers. Profiling relied on immunoSEQ multiplex PCR, and the TCRdb table lists in-frame clones only, not all of them. The profile shows 40,000 to 55,000 clones, around 82% of them singletons. Sequencing was done on a sample of PBMCs. All receptors come from a boy younger than 18 in good health and CMV-seropositive.

The chain carries TRBV4-2 and TRBJ1-5, with D perhaps matching TRBD1 (6 bases). Looked up from germline, CDR1 is LGHNA and CDR2 is YNFKEQ. The ends were cut back, 3 bases at V and 4 bases at J, with 16 bases in the middle. The CDR3 is 16 amino acids. CDR3 amino acids: CASSHPQTGRNQPQHF. The CDR3 bases are TGTGCCAGCAGCCACCCCCAGACAGGACGGAATCAGCCCCAGCATTTT.

The V gene is TRBV21-1, the J gene TRBJ1-2; TRBD1, the table's D call, lacks a check against the DNA. TRBV21-1 is a known pseudogene. This CDR3 comprises 15 residues. As DNA, the CDR3 is TGTGCCAGCAGCCGACGGACAGGGAAATTGTATGGCTACACCTTC. Translating it yields CASSRRTGKLYGYTF.

The chain is built from TRBV18 and TRBJ2-7; TRBD2 agrees at 8 bases. Germline-derived CDR1 and CDR2 are KGHSH and LQKENI. V shed 3 bases and J 2 bases; nucleotides not matched to a gene: 3. This CDR3 has 14 amino acids. Here the CDR3 reads CASSPSGGAYEQYF. The CDR3 nucleotides read TGTGCCAGCTCACCTTCGGGGGGGGCCTACGAGCAGTACTTC. Combining the CDR3 with reference TRBV18 and TRBJ2-7 gives the whole variable domain NAGVMQNPRHLVRRRGQEARLRCSPMKGHSHVYWYRQLPEEGLKFMVYLQKENIIDESGMPKERFSAEFPKEGPSILRIQQVVRGDSAAYFCASSPSGGAYEQYFGPGTRLTVT.

The gene calls are TRBV9 and TRBJ2-3; tentatively, D is TRBD2 (6 bases). Germline CDR1 and CDR2: SGDLS and YYNGEE. The CDR3 runs to 16 residues. V shed 0 bases and J shed 3 bases, with 14 bases lying between them. The DNA for the CDR3 is TGTGCCAGCAGCGTAGATATCTTGGGGGGAACAGATACGCAGTATTTT. Translated: CASSVDILGGTDTQYF.

This CDR3 is CASSYAAGGGNNEQFF. CDR3 sequence (DNA): TGTGCCAGCAGTTACGCCGCGGGGGGGGGCAACAATGAGCAGTTCTTC. The chain recombines TRBV6-5 with TRBJ2-1; 9 bases fit TRBD2. The germline V gene encodes CDR1 MNHEY and CDR2 SVGAGI. J was trimmed by 5 bases and V by 2 bases; bases with no gene match: 7. The CDR3 runs 16 residues.

This clone has a single count. For the CDR3, the DNA is TGTGCCAGCAGTCCGGGACTAACGCTGGGCTATGGCTACACCTTC. The encoded protein is CASSPGLTLGYGYTF. The chain couples TRBV6-5 to TRBJ1-2; possible D gene TRBD1, 5 bases. The CDR3 runs 15 residues. V was pared by 5 bases and J by 4 bases, with 17 bases between. Per the germline V gene, CDR1 is MNHEY and CDR2 is SVGAGI.

The chain is built from TRBV5-1 and TRBJ1-2; D unclear. The germline gives CDR1 SGHRS, CDR2 YFSETQ. This CDR3 has 12 residues. V dropped 4 bases and J dropped 5 bases, with 9 bases sitting between them. The CDR3: CASSPDGYGYTF. Written as DNA, the CDR3 is TGCGCCAGCAGCCCCGACGGGTATGGCTACACCTTC.

The count of this clone is one. The chain links TRBV19 to TRBJ2-7; 12 bases fit TRBD1. The CDR3 covers 14 residues. Per the germline V gene, CDR1 is LNHDA and CDR2 is SQIVND (reference sequence). J gave up 9 bases and V 7 bases, and 10 bases lay outside the gene matches. CDR3 DNA: TGTGCCAGTATGGAGGGGACAGGGGGCTTCGGGCAGTACTTC. Translation: CASMEGTGGFGQYF.

The genes are TRBV4-1 and TRBJ2-7; 9 bases are a match to TRBD2. V dropped 1 base and J dropped 0; count of bases not matched to a gene: 13. Germline assignment: CDR1 MGHRA and CDR2 YSYEKL. This CDR3 contains 19 residues. CDR3 in DNA: TGCGCCAGCAGCCAAGTTTCTTCAGCGGGGGGTCCGAGCTCCTACGAGCAGTACTTC. It codes for CASSQVSSAGGPSSYEQYF.

The chain employs TRBV4-1 and TRBJ2-7; TRBD2 agrees at 10 bases. In germline, CDR1 is MGHRA, CDR2 YSYEKL. Germline trimming cut 1 base from V and 3 bases from J; bases unmatched to any gene: 0. This CDR3 has 14 amino acids. CDR3 protein: CASSQVAGGYEQYF. The CDR3 DNA follows: TGCGCCAGCAGCCAAGTAGCGGGGGGCTACGAGCAGTACTTC.

This chain links TRBV6-6 with TRBJ1-2, with D tentatively TRBD1 (5 bases). The CDR3 covers 13 residues. Per the germline V gene, CDR1 is MNHNY and CDR2 is SVGAGI (reference sequence). The V and J ends lost 6 bases and 6 bases respectively, with 14 bases between them. CDR3 residues: CASRSQGWDGYTF. The CDR3 coding sequence is TGTGCCAGCAGGAGCCAGGGTTGGGATGGCTACACCTTC.

The chain recombines TRBV10-3 with TRBJ1-5; D gene uncertain. The length of the CDR3 is 12 residues. The V and J ends lost 2 bases and 5 bases respectively, with 4 bases between them. Germline values: CDR1 ENHRY, CDR2 SYGVKD. CDR3 in DNA: TGTGCCATCAGTGAGGCGGATCAGCCCCAGCATTTT. It encodes CAISEADQPQHF.

V usage is TRBV7-3 and J usage is TRBJ1-1; D not certain. The CDR3 sequence is 13 residues long. With 3 bases removed from V and 5 bases from J, the gap between germline ends came to 10 bases. Germline V gene sequence: CDR1 SGHTA, CDR2 FQGTGA. This chain's CDR3 is CASSLLTGTEAFF. DNA of the CDR3: TGTGCCAGCAGCTTGCTGACGGGAACTGAAGCTTTCTTT.

Written as DNA, the CDR3 is TGCGCCAGCAGCCAATCACCAACAGAGCTGACTGGCTACACCTTC. It specifies CASSQSPTELTGYTF. V usage is TRBV4-1 and J usage is TRBJ1-2; D is ambiguous. In germline, CDR1 is MGHRA, CDR2 YSYEKL. The CDR3 contains 15 residues. V lost 2 bases and J lost 7, with 17 bases in between.

The rearrangement joins TRBV19 to TRBJ2-3; D call uncertain. V lost 5 bases to trimming and J lost 6 bases, with 3 bases between them. Germline CDR1 reads LNHDA; CDR2 reads SQIVND (reference sequence). The CDR3 is 10 residues long. The CDR3 coding sequence is TGTGCCAGTAGTGAGGATACGCAGTATTTT. Translation gives CASSEDTQYF.